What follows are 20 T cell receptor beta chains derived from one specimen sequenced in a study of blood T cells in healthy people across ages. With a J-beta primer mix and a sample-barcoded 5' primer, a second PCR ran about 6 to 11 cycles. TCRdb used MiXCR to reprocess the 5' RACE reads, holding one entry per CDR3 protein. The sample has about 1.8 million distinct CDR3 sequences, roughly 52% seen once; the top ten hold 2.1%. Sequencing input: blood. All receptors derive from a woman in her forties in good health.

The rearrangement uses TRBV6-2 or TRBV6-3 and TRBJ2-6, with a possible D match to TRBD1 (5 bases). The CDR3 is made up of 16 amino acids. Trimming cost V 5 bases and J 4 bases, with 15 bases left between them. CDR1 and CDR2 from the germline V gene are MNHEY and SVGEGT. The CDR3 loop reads CASSPSLGLGANVLTF. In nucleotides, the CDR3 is TGTGCCAGCAGTCCCAGCTTGGGGCTCGGGGCCAACGTCCTGACTTTC.

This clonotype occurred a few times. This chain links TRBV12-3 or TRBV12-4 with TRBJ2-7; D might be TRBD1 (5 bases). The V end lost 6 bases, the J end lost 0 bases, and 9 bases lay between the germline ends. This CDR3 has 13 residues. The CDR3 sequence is CASRDRYSYEQYF. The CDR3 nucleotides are TGTGCCAGCAGAGACAGATACTCCTACGAGCAGTACTTC.

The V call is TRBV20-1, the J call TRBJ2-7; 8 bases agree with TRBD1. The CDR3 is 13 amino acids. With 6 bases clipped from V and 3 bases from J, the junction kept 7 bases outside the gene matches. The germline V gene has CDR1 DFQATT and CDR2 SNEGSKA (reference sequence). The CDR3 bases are TGCAGTGCGCGCCGGGACAGGAACTACGAGCAGTACTTC. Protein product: CSARRDRNYEQYF.

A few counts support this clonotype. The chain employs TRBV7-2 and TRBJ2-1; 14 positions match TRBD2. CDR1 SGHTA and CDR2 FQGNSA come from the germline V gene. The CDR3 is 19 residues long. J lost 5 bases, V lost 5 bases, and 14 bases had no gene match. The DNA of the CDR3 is TGTGCCAGCAGCCGGCTCGGACTAGCGGGGGGACCTCGGAACAATGAGCAGTTCTTC. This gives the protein CASSRLGLAGGPRNNEQFF.

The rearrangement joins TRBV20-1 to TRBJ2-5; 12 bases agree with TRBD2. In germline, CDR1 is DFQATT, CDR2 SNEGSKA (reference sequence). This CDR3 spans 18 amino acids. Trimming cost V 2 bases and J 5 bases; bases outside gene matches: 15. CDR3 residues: CSARNLLAGGPREETQYF. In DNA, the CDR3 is TGCAGTGCTAGAAATCTGCTAGCGGGGGGGCCTAGGGAGGAGACCCAGTACTTC.

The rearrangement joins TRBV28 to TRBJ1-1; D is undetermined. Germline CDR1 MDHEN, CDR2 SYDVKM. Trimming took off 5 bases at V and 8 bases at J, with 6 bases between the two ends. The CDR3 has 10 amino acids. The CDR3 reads CASSRREAFF. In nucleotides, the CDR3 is TGTGCCAGCAGTCGCCGGGAAGCTTTCTTT.

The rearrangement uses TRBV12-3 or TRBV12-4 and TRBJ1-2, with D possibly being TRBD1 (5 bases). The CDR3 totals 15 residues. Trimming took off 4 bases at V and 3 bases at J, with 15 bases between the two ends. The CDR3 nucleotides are TGTGCCAGCAGTTATGGGGGTGGGGGAGACTATGGCTACACCTTC. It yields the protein CASSYGGGGDYGYTF.

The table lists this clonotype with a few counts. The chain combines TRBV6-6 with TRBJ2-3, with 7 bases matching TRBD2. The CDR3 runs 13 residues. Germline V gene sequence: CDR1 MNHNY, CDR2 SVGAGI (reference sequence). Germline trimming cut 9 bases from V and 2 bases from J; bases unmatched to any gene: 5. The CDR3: CARKRDLTDTQYF. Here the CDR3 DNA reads TGTGCCAGAAAGCGGGACCTCACAGATACGCAGTATTTT.

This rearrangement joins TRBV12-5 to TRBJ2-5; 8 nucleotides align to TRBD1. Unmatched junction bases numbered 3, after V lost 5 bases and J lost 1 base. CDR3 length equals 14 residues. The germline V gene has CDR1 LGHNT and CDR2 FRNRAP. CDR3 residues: CASGRGQGQETQYF. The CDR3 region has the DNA TGTGCTAGTGGTCGCGGACAGGGCCAAGAGACCCAGTACTTC.

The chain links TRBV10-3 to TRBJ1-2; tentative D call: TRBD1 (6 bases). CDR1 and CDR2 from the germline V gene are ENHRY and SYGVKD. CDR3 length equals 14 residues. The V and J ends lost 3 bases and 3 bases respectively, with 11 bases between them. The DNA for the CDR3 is TGTGCCATCAGTGATCCGGGGGGCGACTATGGCTACACCTTC. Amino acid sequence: CAISDPGGDYGYTF.

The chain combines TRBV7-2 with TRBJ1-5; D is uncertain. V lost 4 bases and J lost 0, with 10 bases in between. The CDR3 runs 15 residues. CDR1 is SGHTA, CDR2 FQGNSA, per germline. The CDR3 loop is CASSSPSLSNQPQHF. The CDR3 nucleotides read TGTGCCAGCAGCTCCCCCAGCCTTAGCAATCAGCCCCAGCATTTT. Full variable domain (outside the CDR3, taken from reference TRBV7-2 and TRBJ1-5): GAGVSQSPSNKVTEKGKDVELRCDPISGHTALYWYRQSLGQGLEFLIYFQGNSAPDKSGLPSDRFSAERTGGSVSTLTIQRTQQEDSAVYLCASSSPSLSNQPQHFGDGTRLSIL.

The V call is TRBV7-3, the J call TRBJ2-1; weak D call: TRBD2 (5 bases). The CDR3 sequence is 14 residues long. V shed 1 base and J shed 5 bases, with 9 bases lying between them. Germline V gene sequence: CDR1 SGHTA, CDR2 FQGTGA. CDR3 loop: CASSLSRRNNEQFF. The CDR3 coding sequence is TGTGCCAGCAGCTTAAGCAGGAGGAACAATGAGCAGTTCTTC.

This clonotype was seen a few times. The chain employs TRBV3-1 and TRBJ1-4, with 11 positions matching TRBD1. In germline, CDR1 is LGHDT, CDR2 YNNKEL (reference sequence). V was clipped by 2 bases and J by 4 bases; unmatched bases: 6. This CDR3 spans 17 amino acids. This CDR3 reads CASSQPGQGDNNEKLFF. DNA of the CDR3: TGTGCCAGCAGCCAACCGGGACAGGGGGATAATAATGAAAAACTGTTTTTT.

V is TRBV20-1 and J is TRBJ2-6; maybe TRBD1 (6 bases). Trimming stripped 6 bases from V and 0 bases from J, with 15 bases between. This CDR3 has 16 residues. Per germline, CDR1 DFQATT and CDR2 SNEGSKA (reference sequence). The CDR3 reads CSAPDRVTSGANVLTF. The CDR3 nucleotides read TGCAGTGCGCCGGACAGAGTCACCTCTGGGGCCAACGTCCTGACTTTC.

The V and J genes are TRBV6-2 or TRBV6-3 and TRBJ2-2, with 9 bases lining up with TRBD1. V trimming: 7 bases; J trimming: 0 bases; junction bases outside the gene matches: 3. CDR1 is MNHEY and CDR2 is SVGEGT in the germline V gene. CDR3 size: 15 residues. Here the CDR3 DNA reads TGTGCCAGCAAACGGGACAGGGCGAACACCGGGGAGCTGTTTTTT. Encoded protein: CASKRDRANTGELFF.

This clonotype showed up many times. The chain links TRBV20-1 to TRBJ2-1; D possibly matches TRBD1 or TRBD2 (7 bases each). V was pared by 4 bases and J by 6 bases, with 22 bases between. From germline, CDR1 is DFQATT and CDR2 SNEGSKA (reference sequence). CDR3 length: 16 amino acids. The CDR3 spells CSAKDGGTEYLNEQFF. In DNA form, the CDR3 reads TGCAGTGCTAAGGACGGGGGGACAGAATACCTCAATGAGCAGTTCTTC.

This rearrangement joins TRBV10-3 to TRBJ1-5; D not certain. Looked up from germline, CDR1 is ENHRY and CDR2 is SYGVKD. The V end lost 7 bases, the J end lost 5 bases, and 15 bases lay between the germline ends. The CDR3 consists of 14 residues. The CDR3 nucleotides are TGTGCCATCAAGGGCCCGTCCCCTGATCAGCCCCAGCATTTT. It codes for CAIKGPSPDQPQHF.

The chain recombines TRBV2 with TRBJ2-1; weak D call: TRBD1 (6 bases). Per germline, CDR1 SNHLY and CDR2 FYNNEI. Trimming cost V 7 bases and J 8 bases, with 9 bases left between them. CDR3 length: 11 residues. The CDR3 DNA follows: TGTGCCAGCATAGGGGGTCATGAGCAGTTCTTC. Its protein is CASIGGHEQFF.

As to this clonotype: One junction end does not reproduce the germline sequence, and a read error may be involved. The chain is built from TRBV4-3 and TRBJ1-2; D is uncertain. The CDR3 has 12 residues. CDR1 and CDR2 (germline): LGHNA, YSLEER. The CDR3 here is CANSQDALDYTF. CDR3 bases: TGCGCCAACAGCCAAGACGCGCTTGACTACACCTTC.

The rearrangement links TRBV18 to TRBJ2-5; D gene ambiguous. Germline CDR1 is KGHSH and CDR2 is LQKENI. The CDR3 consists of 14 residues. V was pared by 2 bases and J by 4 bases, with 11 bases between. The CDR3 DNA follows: TGTGCCAGCTCACCAAACAGTTTAGGAGAGACCCAGTACTTC. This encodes CASSPNSLGETQYF. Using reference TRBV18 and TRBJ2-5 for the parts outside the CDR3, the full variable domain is NAGVMQNPRHLVRRRGQEARLRCSPMKGHSHVYWYRQLPEEGLKFMVYLQKENIIDESGMPKERFSAEFPKEGPSILRIQQVVRGDSAAYFCASSPNSLGETQYFGPGTRLLVL.